This T cell receptor beta chain was captured by sequencing in a study of shared clonotypes between healthy human individuals. This CDR3 is 13 amino acids long. Germline assignment: CDR1 MNHNS and CDR2 SASEGT. Trimming took off 6 bases at V and 6 bases at J, with 14 bases between the two ends. This clone has just one count. Measured with immunoSEQ multiplex PCR; TCRdb has only the in-frame clones, and not every one. The table lists about 670,000 clones, approximately 79% of them singletons. Partitioning of CD4+ cells yielded a CD45RA+ naive subset and a CD45RA-negative memory subset. The chain employs TRBV6-1 and TRBJ1-1; D call uncertain. The source is a woman in her 30s in good health. Input material: memory CD4+ T cells sorted from blood. Subset noted: CD45RA-negative fraction. The CDR3 spells CASSVNWGAEAFF. CDR3 bases: TGTGCCAGCAGCGTTAATTGGGGAGCTGAAGCTTTCTTT.